This is a list of T cell receptor beta chains from one sample in a study of shared clonotypes between healthy human individuals. Data came from immunoSEQ multiplex PCR; TCRdb stores just in-frame clones and leaves some out. The profile shows 170,000 or so clones, around 63% of them singletons. The specimen was memory CD4+ T cells sorted from blood. The source is a man in his thirties or forties in good health. CDR3s include the opening cysteine and the closing phenylalanine or tryptophan. A D gene is named only where the DNA matches it firmly. Not every row has a clone size; where given, it reads once, few, many or a size class.

d_call j_call clone_size v_call cdr3_nt cdr3_aa
NA TRBJ1-3 few TRBV4-1 TGCGCCAGCAGCCAAGATCTCAGCTCTGGAAACACCATATATTTT CASSQDLSSGNTIYF
TRBD2 TRBJ2-1 few TRBV7-9 TGTGCCAGCAGCTTAGGAGCGGGGCCGAGTTCCTACAATGAGCAGTTCTTC CASSLGAGPSSYNEQFF
NA TRBJ1-1 NA TRBV5-4 TGTGCCAGCAGCTTCGTCGCGGGGGACACTGAAGCTTTCTTT CASSFVAGDTEAFF
NA TRBJ2-7 once TRBV5-4 TGTGCCAGCAGCTTGGACTCCGAGCAGTACTTC CASSLDSEQYF
NA TRBJ2-7 NA TRBV11-2 TGTGCCAGCAGGGCGGATTTAAGCTCCTACGAGCAGTACTTC CASRADLSSYEQYF
NA TRBJ1-5 NA TRBV7-9 TGTGCCAGCAGCTTAGCTGAGAGCAATCAGCCCCAGCATTTT CASSLAESNQPQHF
TRBD1 TRBJ2-1 NA TRBV7-8 TGTGCCAGCAGTCGGGACAGCTCCTACAATGAGCAGTTCTTC CASSRDSSYNEQFF
NA TRBJ2-5 many TRBV7-9 TGTGCCAGCGGTTTAGGGTTGGAGACCCAGTACTTC CASGLGLETQYF
TRBD2 TRBJ2-7 NA TRBV15 TGTGCCACCAGCAGAGCGGGAGGTTCCTACGAGCAGTACTTC CATSRAGGSYEQYF
TRBD1 TRBJ2-2 NA TRBV5-4 TGTGCCAGCAGCTTGGAGACAGGGGTGAGCGGGGAGCTGTTTTTT CASSLETGVSGELFF
TRBD2 TRBJ2-3 NA TRBV5-4 TGTGCCAGCAACACGGGGGGAACTAGCGGGAGCACAGATACGCAGTATTTT CASNTGGTSGSTDTQYF
TRBD1 TRBJ1-5 NA TRBV2 TGTGCCAGCGCCGGGACAGGGGGGGGTCAGCCCCAGCATTTT CASAGTGGGQPQHF
TRBD1 TRBJ2-1 NA TRBV5-5 TGTGCCAGCAGCTCCCCGGGACAGGGTTCCTACAATGAGCAGTTCTTC CASSSPGQGSYNEQFF
TRBD1 TRBJ2-7 NA TRBV5-3 TGTGCCAGCAACCCCGGAGACAGGGTGGCCTACGAGCAGTACTTC CASNPGDRVAYEQYF
NA TRBJ2-1 NA TRBV6-1 TGTGCCAGCAGTGTATCTCTGACTTCCTACAATGAGCAGTTCTTC CASSVSLTSYNEQFF
NA TRBJ2-7 few TRBV5-6 TGTGCCAGCAGCTCTGACTCGGGCGGGATCCTTTACGAGCAGTACTTC CASSSDSGGILYEQYF
TRBD2 TRBJ2-3 NA TRBV10-3 TGTGCCACGGGATCAGCGGGAGGCACAGATACGCAGTATTTT CATGSAGGTDTQYF
NA TRBJ2-7 NA TRBV21-1 TGTGCCAGCAGCCCTAGCAAGAGGGTCCGAGATCCTCTCTACGAGCAGTACTTC CASSPSKRVRDPLYEQYF
NA TRBJ1-1 NA TRBV9 TGTGCCAGCAGCGTAGCAGGCTCCACTGAAGCTTTCTTT CASSVAGSTEAFF
NA TRBJ2-7 NA TRBV2 TGTGCCAGCACCGCCCTCGAGCAGTACTTC CASTALEQYF
TRBD1 TRBJ2-3 NA TRBV2 TGTGCCAGCAGGATGACAGGGGTTCAGTCAGATACGCAGTATTTT CASRMTGVQSDTQYF
NA TRBJ2-1 few TRBV2 TGTGCCAGCAGTCGACTAGAATTGGGCTACAATGAGCAGTTCTTC CASSRLELGYNEQFF
NA TRBJ1-5 many TRBV30 TGTGCCTGGGGACATACATGGCAGCCCCAGCATTTT CAWGHTWQPQHF
TRBD1 TRBJ2-5 few TRBV11-2 TGTGCCAGCAGCTTAGATCCAGGGGGCTGGGAGACCCAGTACTTC CASSLDPGGWETQYF
NA TRBJ2-5 NA TRBV5-1 TGCGCCAGCAGCTTGGCCTTTACCTTCCAAGAGACCCAGTACTTC CASSLAFTFQETQYF
TRBD2 TRBJ2-1 NA TRBV9 TGTGCCAGCAGCGTAGGCGCGGGAGTGGCAAATGAGCAGTTCTTC CASSVGAGVANEQFF
NA TRBJ1-5 NA TRBV6-1 TGTGCCAGCAGTGCGGGGTCCTTCTTCCCTAATCAGCCCCAGCATTTT CASSAGSFFPNQPQHF
NA TRBJ2-1 NA TRBV19 TGTGCCAGTAGTATAGTTCGGAGCTCCTACAATGAGCAGTTCTTC CASSIVRSSYNEQFF
NA TRBJ2-5 NA TRBV10-1 TGCGCCAGCAGCCACAGCACGCAAGAGACCCAGTACTTC CASSHSTQETQYF
NA TRBJ2-1 once TRBV15 TGTGCCACCAGCAGGTCTCCCGGGCCGAACCTCCCACATGAGCAGTTCTTC CATSRSPGPNLPHEQFF
NA TRBJ2-3 NA TRBV9 TGTGCCAGCAGCGTAGGGATGACAAGCGGGGATACGCAGTATTTT CASSVGMTSGDTQYF
NA TRBJ2-7 NA TRBV11-2 TGTGCCAGCAGCTCCGGCGGGGCCTACGAGCAGTACTTC CASSSGGAYEQYF
NA TRBJ2-7 NA TRBV7-2 TGTGCCAGCAGCGATTATGTGTCCCACGAGCAGTACTTC CASSDYVSHEQYF
NA TRBJ2-7 NA TRBV18 TGTGCCAGCTCACCGTTCCAGGGAACGTCCTACGAGCAGTACTTC CASSPFQGTSYEQYF
NA TRBJ1-4 NA TRBV2 TGTGCCAGCAAAGGGCAGGAATTTGAAAAACTGTTTTTT CASKGQEFEKLFF
NA TRBJ2-7 NA TRBV2 TGTGCCAGCAGTGCCGGGTGGGACGGCTACGAGCAGTACTTC CASSAGWDGYEQYF
TRBD2 TRBJ2-3 NA TRBV9 TGTGCCAGCAGCCGTAGCGGGAGCTCTTCAGATACGCAGTATTTT CASSRSGSSSDTQYF
NA TRBJ2-3 few TRBV5-1 TGCGCCAGCAGCTTGGCGCAGGGGCCTAGCACAGATACGCAGTATTTT CASSLAQGPSTDTQYF
TRBD1 TRBJ2-7 NA TRBV18 TGTGCCAGCTCACCACCCGACAGGGCCCAAAAGCACTTC CASSPPDRAQKHF
TRBD2 TRBJ2-7 once TRBV5-5 TGTGCCAGCAGCTCGGGTCAGCTAGCGGGAGTAAGCGAGCAGTACTTC CASSSGQLAGVSEQYF
NA TRBJ2-5 NA TRBV6-6 TGTGCCAGCAGTTACTTAGAGACCCAGTACTTC CASSYLETQYF
NA TRBJ1-2 NA TRBV20-1 TGCAGTGCTCCGAAGGGACTCGGCTACACCTTC CSAPKGLGYTF
TRBD2 TRBJ2-7 NA TRBV10-2 TGCGCCAGCAGTGCCGGGAGGACGTCCTACGAGCAGTACTTC CASSAGRTSYEQYF